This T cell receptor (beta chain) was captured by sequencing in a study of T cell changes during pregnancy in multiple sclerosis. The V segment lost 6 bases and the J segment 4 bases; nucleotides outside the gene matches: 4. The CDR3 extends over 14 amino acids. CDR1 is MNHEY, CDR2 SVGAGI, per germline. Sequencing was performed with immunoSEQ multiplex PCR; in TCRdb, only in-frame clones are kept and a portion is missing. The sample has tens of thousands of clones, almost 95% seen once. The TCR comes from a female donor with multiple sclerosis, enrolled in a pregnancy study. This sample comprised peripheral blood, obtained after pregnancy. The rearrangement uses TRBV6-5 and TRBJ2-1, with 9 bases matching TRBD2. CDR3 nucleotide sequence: TGTGCCAGCAGCGCGGGGGGGGGATACAATGAGCAGTTCTTC. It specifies CASSAGGGYNEQFF.